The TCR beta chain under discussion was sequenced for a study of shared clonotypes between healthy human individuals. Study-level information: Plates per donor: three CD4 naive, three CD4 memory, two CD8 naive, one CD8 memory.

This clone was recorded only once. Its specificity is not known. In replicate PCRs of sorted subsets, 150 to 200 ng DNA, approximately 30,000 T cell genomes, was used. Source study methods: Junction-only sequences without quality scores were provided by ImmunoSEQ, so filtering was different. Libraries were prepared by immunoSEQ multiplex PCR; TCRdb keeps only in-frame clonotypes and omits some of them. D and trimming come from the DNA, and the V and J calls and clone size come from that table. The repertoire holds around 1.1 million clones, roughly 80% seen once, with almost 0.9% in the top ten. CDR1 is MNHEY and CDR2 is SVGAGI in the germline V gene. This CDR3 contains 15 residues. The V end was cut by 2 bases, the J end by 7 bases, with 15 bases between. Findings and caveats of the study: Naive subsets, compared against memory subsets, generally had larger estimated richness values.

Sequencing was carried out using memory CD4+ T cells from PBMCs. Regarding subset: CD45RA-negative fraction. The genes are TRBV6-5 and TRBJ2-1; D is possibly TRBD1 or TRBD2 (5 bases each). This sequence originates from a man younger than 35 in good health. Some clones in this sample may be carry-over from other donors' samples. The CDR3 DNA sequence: TGTGCCAGCAGTTACAATCGGGACGTCACTAATGAGCAGTTCTTC. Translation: CASSYNRDVTNEQFF.